This TCR beta chain derives from a study of blood T cell repertoires in COVID-19. Study context: Donors in the United States, Italy and Spain gave samples during acute or convalescent COVID-19. T cells, B-cell-depleted T cells, or PBMCs supplied cDNA or gDNA.

In the original processing: For nucleated cells, counts were estimated from reference gene primer amplification. The repertoire was sequenced with immunoSEQ multiplex PCR; TCRdb's copy has only in-frame clones and lacks some. V, J and clone size reflect that table, while D and trimming were determined from the DNA. The repertoire holds roughly 300,000 clones, 88% seen once, with less than 10% in the top ten. In this sample, this clone turned up once. Germline V gene sequence: CDR1 MGHRA, CDR2 YSYEKL. There are 13 residues in the CDR3. With 0 bases removed from V and 6 bases from J, the gap between germline ends came to 9 bases.

Sequencing input: peripheral blood. The rearrangement joins TRBV4-1 to TRBJ2-7; no firm D call. This clonotype was sampled from a man aged 18 to 29 with active or convalescent COVID-19. CDR3 region: CASSQERVGEQYF. In DNA form, the CDR3 reads TGCGCCAGCAGCCAAGAACGGGTAGGCGAGCAGTACTTC.